The next 6 T cell receptor beta chains were all read from a single sample in a study of Ad26.COV2.S vaccination and SARS-CoV-2 variants. Sequencing used immunoSEQ multiplex PCR; TCRdb keeps in-frame clones, though not all of them. The sample consists of tens of thousands of clones, approximately 77% of them appearing once. The sequenced sample was peripheral blood, obtained after recovery from COVID-19. The receptor source for this set is a human donor who had recovered from COVID-19.

The V call is TRBV19, the J call TRBJ2-5; TRBD2 matches at 14 bases. The germline V gene has CDR1 LNHDA and CDR2 SQIVND (reference sequence). The CDR3 length is 16 residues. The ends lost 3 bases at V and 4 bases at J; junction bases unmatched: 4. DNA for the CDR3: TGTGCCAGTAGTATCGGGACTAGCGGGAGAGGAGAGACCCAGTACTTC. This codes for CASSIGTSGRGETQYF.

This chain connects TRBV11-2 to TRBJ1-2; a weak D match, TRBD1 (6 bases). V lost 5 bases to trimming and J lost 4 bases, with 23 bases between them. Germline CDR1 reads SGHAT; CDR2 reads FQNNGV. CDR3 length: 17 residues. In DNA, the CDR3 is TGTGCCAGCAGCCCCGATTTCGGGGGGCAGGGCATCTATGGCTACACCTTC. Its protein is CASSPDFGGQGIYGYTF.

The J gene is TRBJ2-1, the V gene TRBV24-1; D uncertain. The germline gives CDR1 KGHDR, CDR2 SFDVKD. V was shortened by 0 bases and J by 7 bases, with 9 bases between the two germline ends. This CDR3 contains 14 residues. CDR3 protein: CATSDLTWGNEQFF. CDR3 sequence (DNA): TGTGCCACCAGTGATTTGACCTGGGGAAATGAGCAGTTCTTC.

The genes are TRBV6-4 and TRBJ2-1, with 10 bases fitting TRBD2. There are 13 residues in the CDR3. Germline V CDR1 and CDR2: MRHNA, SNTAGT. The V and J ends lost 3 bases and 10 bases, in that order; junction bases with no gene match: 3. CDR3 DNA sequence: TGTGCCAGCAGTGAAGCGGGAGGGCCCGAGCAGTTCTTC. This translates into CASSEAGGPEQFF.

This chain uses TRBV11-2 with TRBJ2-1; D possibly corresponds to TRBD2 (5 bases). The germline CDR1 and CDR2 sequences are SGHAT and FQNNGV. The V end was cut by 1 base, the J end by 8 bases, with 12 bases between. The CDR3 is 14 amino acids. CDR3 sequence reads: CASSLGLLSDEQFF. Here the CDR3 DNA reads TGTGCCAGCAGCTTAGGACTACTGTCGGATGAGCAGTTCTTC.

This clone appeared a few times. The chain is built from TRBV5-4 and TRBJ2-7; 10 bases are shared with TRBD1. The germline gives CDR1 SGHNT, CDR2 YYREEE (reference sequence). Germline trimming cut 4 bases from V and 6 bases from J; bases unmatched to any gene: 7. The CDR3 is made up of 14 amino acids. CDR3 protein: CASSRDRGLGEQYF. The CDR3 DNA follows: TGTGCCAGCAGCCGGGACAGGGGATTGGGCGAGCAGTACTTC.